This TCR beta chain stems from a study of Ad26.COV2.S vaccination and SARS-CoV-2 variants. Treatment described: 15 to 20 received Ad26.COV2.S at low or high dose, single or two shots; five or six received placebo; per-sample allocation not given. The investigators took samples on day 63 after the first vaccine or placebo injection. Vaccination used an Ad26 vector expressing Wuhan-strain SARS-CoV-2 spike. This CDR3 has 12 residues. CDR1 and CDR2 (germline): KGHSH, LQKENI. Trimming pared 5 bases from V and 9 bases from J, leaving 11 bases between. Measured with immunoSEQ multiplex PCR; TCRdb has only the in-frame clones, and not every one. The repertoire includes hundreds of thousands of clones, around 90% of them detected once, and approximately 1.5% sits in the top ten.

The source of this sequence is a person aged 18-65 years who received the Ad26.COV2.S COVID-19 vaccine or a placebo. V and J are TRBV18 and TRBJ2-1; weak D call: TRBD1 (6 bases). Sequencing used peripheral blood, obtained in a trial of Ad26.COV2.S vaccine versus placebo. The CDR3 DNA reads TGTGCCAGCTCAGCGACAGGCCTTGAGCAGTTCTTC. Its protein is CASSATGLEQFF.